This entry lists 27 T cell receptor beta chains sequenced from one sample in a study of blood T cell repertoires in COVID-19. Profiled with immunoSEQ multiplex PCR; TCRdb holds only in-frame clones, not every one. The table lists under 300,000 clones, about 89% of them singletons. Sample: peripheral blood. All receptors derive from a middle-aged man with acute or convalescent COVID-19.

This clone was seen only once. The chain couples TRBV3-1 (or the pseudogene TRBV3-2) to TRBJ2-5, with D unclear. V was cut by 1 base and J by 1 base, with 4 bases left in between. The V gene's germline CDR1 is LGHDT and CDR2 YNNKEL (reference sequence). The CDR3 runs 13 residues. CDR3 residues: CASSQAVQETQYF. The DNA for the CDR3 is TGTGCCAGCAGCCAAGCAGTCCAAGAGACCCAGTACTTC.

This chain uses TRBV11-2 with TRBJ2-5; perhaps TRBD1 as D (5 bases). Germline V lookup: CDR1 SGHAT, CDR2 FQNNGV. This CDR3 spans 13 amino acids. V lost 4 bases, J lost 7 bases, and 13 bases lay in between. The CDR3 DNA follows: TGTGCCAGCAGCTATGGACAAGGCGGGACCCAGTACTTC. Translating it yields CASSYGQGGTQYF.

The J gene is TRBJ2-2, the V gene TRBV27; D is undetermined. Germline loops: CDR1 MNHEY, CDR2 SMNVEV (reference sequence). V lost 2 bases to trimming and J lost 3 bases, with 4 bases between them. This CDR3 is built from 13 residues. CDR3 sequence: CASSLPYTGELFF. In nucleotides, the CDR3 is TGTGCCAGCAGTTTACCATACACCGGGGAGCTGTTTTTT.

J is TRBJ2-3 and V is TRBV2; 12 bases line up with TRBD2. The CDR3 sequence is 14 residues long. The junction had 5 bases not matched to a gene; V was cut back by 3 bases and J by 10 bases. Germline V CDR1 and CDR2: SNHLY, FYNNEI. CDR3 sequence (DNA): TGTGCCAGCAGTGACGCTAGCGGGGGGGCCGCGCAGTATTTT. This sequence encodes CASSDASGGAAQYF.

The chain uses TRBV10-3 and TRBJ2-7; D is perhaps TRBD2 (6 bases). The CDR3 covers 12 residues. Germline V CDR1 and CDR2: ENHRY, SYGVKD. The V end was cut by 11 bases, the J end by 7 bases, with 18 bases between. CDR3 in DNA: TGTGCCGTGGGACTCGGGACGGGAGAGCAGTACTTC. It translates to CAVGLGTGEQYF.

CDR3 coding DNA: TGTGCCAGCAGCCCAAAGTTCGGGGGTGAAGCTTTCTTT. Protein product: CASSPKFGGEAFF. The chain couples TRBV5-4 to TRBJ1-1, with D perhaps TRBD1 (5 bases). The V gene lost 4 bases and the J gene lost 7 bases, with 14 bases spanning the gap. Germline V CDR1 and CDR2: SGHNT, YYREEE (reference sequence). The CDR3 sequence is 13 residues long. Combining the CDR3 with reference TRBV5-4 and TRBJ1-1 gives the whole variable domain ETGVTQSPTHLIKTRGQQVTLRCSSQSGHNTVSWYQQALGQGPQFIFQYYREEENGRGNFPPRFSGLQFPNYSSELNVNALELDDSALYLCASSPKFGGEAFFGQGTRLTVV.

This clone has a count of ten or more. V gene TRBV27 combines with J gene TRBJ2-3; a possible D gene is TRBD1 (5 bases). The germline gives CDR1 MNHEY, CDR2 SMNVEV (reference sequence). Trimming shortened V by 5 bases and J by 0 bases, and 12 bases separated the two germline ends. This CDR3 spans 15 amino acids. CDR3 nucleotide sequence: TGTGCCAGCAGTCCGACAGATTCCAGCACAGATACGCAGTATTTT. Residues: CASSPTDSSTDTQYF.

This chain connects TRBV29-1 to TRBJ2-7; D possibly corresponds to TRBD2 (5 bases). Germline values: CDR1 SQVTM, CDR2 ANQGSEA. Trimming removed 1 base from V and 3 bases from J, with 16 bases in between. This CDR3 is built from 15 residues. CDR3 sequence reads: CSVEVPLKGVYEQYF. The DNA for the CDR3 is TGCAGCGTTGAAGTTCCCCTGAAGGGAGTCTACGAGCAGTACTTC.

This clone was seen repeatedly, ten times or more. J is TRBJ2-7 and V is TRBV11-3, with 9 bases identical to TRBD1. The germline gives CDR1 SGHNT, CDR2 YENEEA. The length of the CDR3 is 15 residues. V dropped 5 bases and J dropped 2; count of bases not matched to a gene: 7. For the CDR3, the DNA is TGTGCCAGCAGCGAAGGGGGGACAGGGACCTACGAGCAGTACTTC. Translating gives CASSEGGTGTYEQYF.

The chain uses TRBV5-1 and TRBJ2-3; 8 nucleotides line up with TRBD1. This CDR3 has 14 amino acids. Germline lookup yields CDR1 SGHRS and CDR2 YFSETQ. The J segment lost 1 base and the V segment lost 4 bases, leaving 2 bases of the junction unmatched. The CDR3 DNA is TGCGCCAGCAGCACGGGACAGGGCACAGATACGCAGTATTTT. It yields the protein CASSTGQGTDTQYF. The variable domain in full, completed from reference TRBV5-1 and TRBJ2-3, reads KAGVTQTPRYLIKTRGQQVTLSCSPISGHRSVSWYQQTPGQGLQFLFEYFSETQRNKGNFPGRFSGRQFSNSRSEMNVSTLELGDSALYLCASSTGQGTDTQYFGPGTRLTVL.

The CDR3 reads CAISTLAGPSGELFF. In DNA form, the CDR3 reads TGTGCCATCAGTACTCTAGCGGGGCCGTCCGGGGAGCTGTTTTTT. This chain links TRBV10-3 with TRBJ2-2; TRBD2 aligns across 9 bases. The CDR3 runs to 15 residues. From germline, CDR1 is ENHRY and CDR2 SYGVKD. V shed 5 bases, J shed 6 bases, and the junction held 7 bases outside the gene matches.

The chain recombines TRBV5-4 with TRBJ2-1; 11 bases align to TRBD2. Germline values: CDR1 SGHNT, CDR2 YYREEE (reference sequence). The V and J ends lost 4 bases and 7 bases, in that order; junction bases with no gene match: 13. CDR3 length: 17 amino acids. The chain's CDR3 is CASSAPSVAGGLNEQFF. Written as DNA, the CDR3 is TGTGCCAGCAGCGCCCCCTCGGTAGCGGGGGGGTTGAATGAGCAGTTCTTC. Variable domain in full (rest from reference TRBV5-4 and TRBJ2-1): ETGVTQSPTHLIKTRGQQVTLRCSSQSGHNTVSWYQQALGQGPQFIFQYYREEENGRGNFPPRFSGLQFPNYSSELNVNALELDDSALYLCASSAPSVAGGLNEQFFGPGTRLTVL.

J is TRBJ1-2 and V is TRBV19, with D possibly matching TRBD1 (6 bases). CDR1 is LNHDA and CDR2 is SQIVND in the germline V gene (reference sequence). This CDR3 region has 13 residues. The V end was cut by 4 bases, the J end by 5 bases, with 11 bases between. In DNA, the CDR3 is TGTGCCAGTAGTACTTGGGACAATTATGGCTACACCTTC. Translating gives CASSTWDNYGYTF. The whole variable domain, remainder taken from reference TRBV19 and TRBJ1-2, is DGGITQSPKYLFRKEGQNVTLSCEQNLNHDAMYWYRQDPGQGLRLIYYSQIVNDFQKGDIAEGYSVSREKKESFPLTVTSAQKNPTAFYLCASSTWDNYGYTFGSGTRLTVV.

V and J are TRBV4-1 and TRBJ1-4; D unresolved. Germline loops: CDR1 MGHRA, CDR2 YSYEKL. V lost 0 bases to trimming and J lost 2 bases, with 13 bases between them. The CDR3 consists of 17 residues. The CDR3 here is CASSQDQAQATNEKLFF. The CDR3 DNA follows: TGCGCCAGCAGCCAAGATCAGGCCCAAGCCACTAATGAAAAACTGTTTTTT.

V is TRBV4-1 and J is TRBJ1-6, with D perhaps matching TRBD1 (6 bases). The V gene's germline CDR1 is MGHRA and CDR2 YSYEKL. The V gene lost 0 bases and the J gene lost 14 bases, with 14 bases spanning the gap. CDR3 size: 14 residues. The CDR3: CASSQDGTKRALHF. The CDR3, as DNA: TGCGCCAGCAGCCAAGATGGGACAAAACGGGCCCTCCACTTT.

The chain couples TRBV6-6 to TRBJ1-1; TRBD1 might be the D (5 bases). CDR3 length equals 14 residues. Trimming stripped 0 bases from V and 5 bases from J, with 10 bases between. Germline loops: CDR1 MNHNY, CDR2 SVGAGI (reference sequence). The CDR3 DNA is TGTGCCAGCAGTTACTCCGGGGGGGAGACTGAAGCTTTCTTT. It specifies CASSYSGGETEAFF.

This rearrangement joins TRBV12-3 or TRBV12-4 to TRBJ1-2; the match to TRBD1 covers 7 bases. Germline trimming cut 5 bases from V and 8 bases from J; bases unmatched to any gene: 8. The CDR3 has 13 residues. CDR3 nucleotides: TGTGCCAGCAGTATTACAGGGGTGATAGGCTACACCTTC. This translates into CASSITGVIGYTF.

This clone was found a few times. The J gene is TRBJ2-1, the V gene TRBV7-3; D might be TRBD2 (5 bases). Germline assignment: CDR1 SGHTA and CDR2 FQGTGA. The CDR3 has 13 residues. Trimming took off 3 bases at V and 8 bases at J, with 11 bases between the two ends. CDR3 region: CASSFGVEDEQFF. CDR3 DNA sequence: TGTGCCAGCAGCTTCGGGGTAGAAGATGAGCAGTTCTTC.

This clone was seen once. This chain connects TRBV9 to TRBJ2-7, with 8 nucleotides matching TRBD2. Germline V gene data show CDR1 as SGDLS and CDR2 as YYNGEE. The CDR3 is 15 residues long. Trimming cost V 4 bases and J 2 bases; bases outside gene matches: 8. CDR3 in amino acids: CASSPGERGTYEQYF. In DNA, the CDR3 is TGTGCCAGCAGCCCAGGGGAGCGGGGGACCTACGAGCAGTACTTC.

This clone has at least ten counts. V is TRBV4-1 and J is TRBJ2-3; 7 bases are shared with TRBD2. V lost 3 bases, J lost 0 bases, and 9 bases stayed unmatched. The CDR3 consists of 17 residues. The germline V gene encodes CDR1 MGHRA and CDR2 YSYEKL. The CDR3 loop reads CASSQGPASGSTDTQYF. The CDR3 DNA sequence: TGCGCCAGCAGCCAGGGTCCGGCTAGCGGTAGCACAGATACGCAGTATTTT.

A word on this clone: At one end, the junction sequence differs from germline, possibly due to a read error. The chain carries TRBV11-2 and TRBJ1-6; 7 bases are shared with TRBD1. Germline-derived CDR1 and CDR2 are SGHAT and FQNNGV. The CDR3 length is 11 residues. CDR3 bases: TGTGCCAGCAGCTTGAAGGGGGCGACGAGCTTT. It translates to CASSLKGATSF.

The chain couples TRBV29-1 to TRBJ1-5, with D uncertain. Germline lookup yields CDR1 SQVTM and CDR2 ANQGSEA. V dropped 2 bases and J dropped 8 bases, with 13 bases sitting between them. There are 13 residues in the CDR3. The CDR3 loop is CSVELAEGKPQHF. DNA for the CDR3: TGCAGCGTTGAATTAGCGGAGGGCAAGCCCCAGCATTTT. Drawing the rest from reference TRBV29-1 and TRBJ1-5, the complete variable domain is SAVISQKPSRDICQRGTSLTIQCQVDSQVTMMFWYRQQPGQSLTLIATANQGSEATYESGFVIDKFPISRPNLTFSTLTVSNMSPEDSSIYLCSVELAEGKPQHFGDGTRLSIL.

This chain's CDR3 is CASSQDGGFEAFF. The DNA of the CDR3 is TGTGCCAGCAGCCAAGATGGAGGATTTGAAGCTTTCTTT. The chain has TRBV3-1 (or the pseudogene TRBV3-2) and TRBJ1-1; D unclear. Germline V gene sequence: CDR1 LGHDT, CDR2 YNNKEL (reference sequence). The CDR3 totals 13 residues. Trimming left V 0 bases short and J 7 bases short, with 9 bases between.

The count of this clone is one. V is TRBV5-1 and J is TRBJ2-1; 10 bases map to TRBD2. With 1 base clipped from V and 6 bases from J, the junction kept 7 bases outside the gene matches. Germline assignment: CDR1 SGHRS and CDR2 YFSETQ. This CDR3 comprises 16 residues. The CDR3 reads CASSLPPSGGSNEQFF. The CDR3 DNA reads as TGCGCCAGCAGCTTGCCCCCTAGCGGGGGTAGCAATGAGCAGTTCTTC.

The V call is TRBV14, the J call TRBJ2-7; 8 nucleotides line up with TRBD1. Germline V gene lookup returns CDR1 SGHDN and CDR2 FVKESK. The CDR3 length is 14 residues. Unmatched junction bases numbered 3, after V lost 3 bases and J lost 2 bases. The CDR3 is CASSQVTGAYEQYF. For the CDR3, the DNA is TGTGCCAGCAGCCAGGTGACAGGGGCCTACGAGCAGTACTTC.

This clone turned up a few times. The gene calls are TRBV7-9 and TRBJ2-7; weak D call: TRBD2 (6 bases). The CDR3 loop spans 14 amino acids. Germline CDR1 is SEHNR and CDR2 is FQNEAQ (reference sequence). V gave up 5 bases and J gave up 2 bases, with 13 bases separating them. The CDR3 loop reads CASSRAGSPYEQYF. The CDR3 DNA reads TGTGCCAGCAGCCGCGCGGGGAGCCCCTACGAGCAGTACTTC.

CDR3 region: CASSLGASSNQPQHF. CDR3 bases: TGTGCCAGCAGCTTGGGGGCTTCGAGCAATCAGCCCCAGCATTTT. The genes are TRBV5-6 and TRBJ1-5; D is ambiguous. This CDR3 is built from 15 residues. Trimming shortened V by 0 bases and J by 1 base, and 8 bases separated the two germline ends. The germline V gene encodes CDR1 SGHDT and CDR2 YYEEEE.